This T cell receptor (beta chain) was observed in a study of blood T cell repertoires in COVID-19. At the level of the study: Acute-phase and convalescent COVID-19 samples originated in the United States, Italy and Spain. From T cells, B-cell-depleted T cells, or PBMCs came the material, which was cDNA or gDNA.

Patients of the Seattle cohort, enrolled during active infection, were followed longitudinally. Per the study methods: Amplifying reference gene primers gave estimates of nucleated cell counts. The table came from immunoSEQ multiplex PCR; TCRdb's copy has only in-frame clones and leaves some out. The DNA gave D and trimming, while V, J and clone size come from that table. The sample contains 130,000 to 150,000 clones, roughly 83% of which appear only once. The TCR originated in a woman between 65 and 79 years old with COVID-19, enrolled during active disease. Specimen: peripheral blood.

The CDR3 bases are TGTGCCAGCAGTTACTCGGGACAGAGCTCCTACGAGCAGTACTTC. Residues: CASSYSGQSSYEQYF. The genes are TRBV6-5 and TRBJ2-7, with TRBD1 identical over 7 bases. Trimming at V came to 0 bases and at J to 0 bases, leaving 2 bases not matched to a gene. The CDR3 spans 15 residues. In germline, CDR1 is MNHEY, CDR2 SVGAGI.